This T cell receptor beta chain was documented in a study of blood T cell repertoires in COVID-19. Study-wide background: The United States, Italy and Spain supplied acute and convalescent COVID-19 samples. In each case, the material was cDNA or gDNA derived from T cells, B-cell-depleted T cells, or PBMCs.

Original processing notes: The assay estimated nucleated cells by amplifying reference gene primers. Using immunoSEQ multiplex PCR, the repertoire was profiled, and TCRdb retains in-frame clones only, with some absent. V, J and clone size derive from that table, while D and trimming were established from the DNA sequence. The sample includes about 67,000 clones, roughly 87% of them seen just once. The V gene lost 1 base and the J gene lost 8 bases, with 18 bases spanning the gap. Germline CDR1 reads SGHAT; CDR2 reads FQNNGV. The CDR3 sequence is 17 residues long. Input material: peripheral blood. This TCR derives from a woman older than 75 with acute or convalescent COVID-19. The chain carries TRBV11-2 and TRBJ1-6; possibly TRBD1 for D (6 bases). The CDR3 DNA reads TGTGCCAGCAGCTTAGTACAGGGATGGGTACTTGATTCACCCCTCCACTTT. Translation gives CASSLVQGWVLDSPLHF.